This TCR beta chain was found in a study of T cells in Graves' hyperthyroidism and ophthalmopathy. The study, taken as a whole, reports: Most thyroid clonotypes with frequency above 0.001 were detected in blood. Stable hyperthyroidism and ophthalmopathy were separated using 13 V-J signatures.

This CDR3 comprises 14 residues. V shed 3 bases and J shed 5 bases, with 13 bases lying between them. Germline V gives CDR1 LNHNV, CDR2 YYDKDF (reference sequence). Regions amplified from RNA transcripts were the TCR beta CDR3 regions. With the HTBI primer set, the TCR CDR3 went through a first round of RT-PCR. TCRdb called the multiplex PCR reads again in MiXCR, with one record for every CDR3 protein. The sample lists hundreds of thousands of distinct CDR3 sequences, nearly 45% occurring once. As to this clonotype: Its matching antigen is unknown.

Patients having uncontrolled infection, another autoimmune disease, pregnancy or lactation were not included. This sequence was found in an adult man with Graves' disease, either hyperthyroidism or ophthalmopathy (not recorded which). The chain carries TRBV15 and TRBJ2-5; D is undetermined. The sample taken for sequencing was peripheral blood or thyroid tissue (not recorded which). For the CDR3, the DNA is TGTGCCACCAGCAGCCAGACGAGTCTCGAGACCCAGTACTTC. It translates to CATSSQTSLETQYF.